The 31 T cell receptor beta chains given below trace back to one sample, sequenced in a study of cytomegalovirus exposure and HLA in healthy donors. Primers included in the PCR were 60 Vbeta and 13 Jbeta primers. Measured with immunoSEQ multiplex PCR; TCRdb has only the in-frame clones, and not every one. Of approximately 44,000 clones listed, about 60% are singletons. The sequencing input was PBMCs. These receptors originate from a human donor in good health.

The genes are TRBV6-6 and TRBJ1-2; tentative D call: TRBD1 (5 bases). There are 13 residues in the CDR3. Per germline, CDR1 MNHNY and CDR2 SVGAGI (reference sequence). Trimming took 6 bases from V and 7 from J, leaving 15 bases between them. This CDR3 reads CASRTGRAGGYTF. DNA of the CDR3: TGTGCCAGCAGGACGGGCAGGGCAGGTGGCTACACCTTC.

The chain has TRBV28 and TRBJ2-1, with 8 nucleotides matching TRBD1. The CDR3 totals 14 residues. The junction had 10 bases not matched to a gene; V was cut back by 7 bases and J by 8 bases. The germline V gene encodes CDR1 MDHEN and CDR2 SYDVKM. CDR3 region: CASIRTGSSYEQFF. The CDR3 DNA sequence: TGTGCCAGCATTAGGACAGGGAGTTCTTATGAGCAGTTCTTC.

The chain carries TRBV5-4 and TRBJ2-4; weak D call: TRBD1 (6 bases). CDR1 is SGHNT, CDR2 YYREEE, per germline (reference sequence). V was pared by 0 bases and J by 0 bases, with 13 bases between. This CDR3 is built from 17 residues. In nucleotides, the CDR3 is TGTGCCAGCAGCTTGGGCGGACAGCGGCTAGCCAAAAACATTCAGTACTTC. Its translation: CASSLGGQRLAKNIQYF.

V gene TRBV30 combines with J gene TRBJ1-4, with D uncertain. The CDR3 runs 13 residues. The V and J ends lost 2 bases and 4 bases respectively, with 8 bases between them. In germline, CDR1 is GTSNPN, CDR2 SVGIG (reference sequence). The CDR3 sequence: CAWSRGHNEKLFF. The CDR3 DNA sequence: TGTGCCTGGAGTCGTGGGCATAATGAAAAACTGTTTTTT. The whole variable domain, filled in from reference TRBV30 and TRBJ1-4, reads SQTIHQWPATLVQPVGSPLSLECTVEGTSNPNLYWYRQAAGRGLQLLFYSVGIGQISSEVPQNLSASRPQDRQFILSSKKLLLSDSGFYLCAWSRGHNEKLFFGSGTQLSVL.

This sequence joins TRBV5-1 and TRBJ1-2, with unresolved D. The CDR3 loop spans 15 amino acids. From germline, CDR1 is SGHRS and CDR2 YFSETQ. The V gene lost 5 bases and the J gene lost 5 bases, with 19 bases spanning the gap. The CDR3 nucleotides are TGCGCCAGCAGTTACGACTGGAGGGTGGAGTATGGCTACACCTTC. As protein: CASSYDWRVEYGYTF.

This clone was observed a few times. The gene calls are TRBV2 and TRBJ2-3; 8 nucleotides match TRBD2. The V gene's germline CDR1 is SNHLY and CDR2 FYNNEI. CDR3 size: 12 residues. V lost 6 bases to trimming and J lost 14 bases; unmatched junction nucleotides: 10. CDR3 loop: CASSQGTGGTYF. In DNA, the CDR3 is TGTGCCAGCAGCCAGGGGACGGGGGGGACGTATTTT.

This clone occurred once. V is TRBV2 and J is TRBJ2-5; TRBD1 aligns across 10 bases. The germline gives CDR1 SNHLY, CDR2 FYNNEI. The CDR3 is 17 residues long. V was clipped by 0 bases and J by 5 bases; unmatched bases: 9. Written as DNA, the CDR3 is TGTGCCAGCAGTGAAGCGTTACCCCCGACAGGGGGCGAGACCCAGTACTTC. This gives the protein CASSEALPPTGGETQYF.

This rearrangement joins TRBV7-9 to TRBJ2-1; 8 nucleotides line up with TRBD2. Germline trimming cut 2 bases from V and 6 bases from J; bases unmatched to any gene: 9. The CDR3 has 16 amino acids. Germline CDR1 reads SEHNR; CDR2 reads FQNEAQ (reference sequence). Here the CDR3 DNA reads TGTGCCAGCAGCTTACTCGGGGGGGGGCTTAGCAATGAGCAGTTCTTC. Its protein is CASSLLGGGLSNEQFF.

V and J are TRBV30 and TRBJ1-3; the D is unclear. Germline assignment: CDR1 GTSNPN and CDR2 SVGIG (reference sequence). The V end lost 8 bases, the J end lost 0 bases, and 17 bases lay between the germline ends. CDR3 length equals 15 residues. CDR3 nucleotides: TGTGCCCGTACCGACTCAGTCTTCTCTGGAAACACCATATATTTT. Translation gives CARTDSVFSGNTIYF.

The rearrangement links TRBV4-1 to TRBJ2-3; 9 bases match TRBD2. V lost 0 bases and J lost 0; bases outside the gene matches: 7. The CDR3 length is 18 residues. Germline V gene data show CDR1 as MGHRA and CDR2 as YSYEKL. This chain's CDR3 is CASSQDKGLATSTDTQYF. In DNA form, the CDR3 reads TGCGCCAGCAGCCAAGATAAAGGACTAGCGACAAGCACAGATACGCAGTATTTT.

Of note for this clone: The same CDR3 is also encoded by other DNA sequences in this sample. The gene calls are TRBV5-1 and TRBJ2-3, with no clear D. CDR3 length: 14 amino acids. Trimming removed 4 bases from V and 0 bases from J, with 9 bases in between. In germline, CDR1 is SGHRS, CDR2 YFSETQ. CDR3 sequence (DNA): TGCGCCAGCAGCACTACTCGTAGCACAGATACGCAGTATTTT. Its translation is CASSTTRSTDTQYF.

In the case of this clone: One junction end disagrees with the germline gene, perhaps due to a read error. V is TRBV6-6 and J is TRBJ2-2; tentatively, D is TRBD2 (6 bases). Germline V gene sequence: CDR1 MNHNY, CDR2 SVGAGI (reference sequence). CDR3 length: 15 residues. CDR3 protein: CASSYSRRNTGGLFF. In DNA, the CDR3 is TGTGCCAGCAGTTACTCCCGACGGAACACCGGGGGGCTGTTTTTT.

V and J are TRBV7-9 and TRBJ1-2; D unclear. Germline-derived CDR1 and CDR2 are SEHNR and FQNEAQ (reference sequence). Between the trimmed V and J ends, which lost 5 bases and 2 bases, there was a span of 12 bases. The CDR3 is 14 amino acids. The CDR3 sequence: CASSHTTTNYGYTF. In DNA, the CDR3 is TGTGCCAGCAGCCATACGACAACGAACTATGGCTACACCTTC. Based on the CDR3 plus reference TRBV7-9 and TRBJ1-2, the full variable domain is DTGVSQNPRHKITKRGQNVTFRCDPISEHNRLYWYRQTLGQGPEFLTYFQNEAQLEKSRLLSDRFSAERPKGSFSTLEIQRTEQGDSAMYLCASSHTTTNYGYTFGSGTRLTVV.

This clone was counted once. This CDR3 reads CASRFDRGEKLFF. The CDR3 DNA reads TGCGCCAGCAGATTCGACAGGGGCGAAAAACTGTTTTTT. The chain links TRBV5-1 to TRBJ1-4; TRBD1 aligns across 8 bases. After removal of 5 bases from V and 8 bases from J, the junction contained 5 bases not matched to a gene. The germline CDR1 and CDR2 sequences are SGHRS and YFSETQ. CDR3 length: 13 residues.

This clone was detected only once. The V and J genes are TRBV10-3 and TRBJ2-3; 8 nucleotides agree with TRBD1. Germline CDR1 and CDR2: ENHRY and SYGVKD. V was clipped by 4 bases and J by 4 bases; unmatched bases: 7. The CDR3 has 15 residues. CDR3 sequence (DNA): TGTGCCATCAGTGCCGGGACAGGTTGGTCAGATACGCAGTATTTT. Protein product: CAISAGTGWSDTQYF.

The rearrangement links TRBV9 to TRBJ1-2; no clear D. Germline assignment: CDR1 SGDLS and CDR2 YYNGEE. CDR3 length: 15 residues. V lost 0 bases to trimming and J lost 5 bases, with 14 bases between them. CDR3: CASSVAHSLRYGYTF. The CDR3 DNA reads TGTGCCAGCAGCGTAGCTCACAGTTTGAGATATGGCTACACCTTC.

The V call is TRBV14, the J call TRBJ2-5, with TRBD2 matching over 8 bases. V shed 3 bases and J 1 base; nucleotides not matched to a gene: 7. This CDR3 has 16 residues. Germline V gives CDR1 SGHDN, CDR2 FVKESK. CDR3 protein: CASSQGTTSGQETQYF. The CDR3 bases are TGTGCCAGCAGCCAGGGCACTACTAGCGGCCAAGAGACCCAGTACTTC.

The chain is built from TRBV18 and TRBJ1-4, with TRBD1 as a possible D gene (6 bases). The germline V gene has CDR1 KGHSH and CDR2 LQKENI. The CDR3 runs 15 residues. Trimming removed 1 base from V and 3 bases from J, with 9 bases in between. CDR3 nucleotides: TGTGCCAGCTCACCACTCACAGGGCCTAATGAAAAACTGTTTTTT. Protein product: CASSPLTGPNEKLFF.

The V and J genes are TRBV11-2 and TRBJ2-1; tentatively, D is TRBD1 (5 bases). The ends were cut back, 6 bases at V and 5 bases at J, with 17 bases in the middle. This CDR3 is 15 amino acids long. Per the germline V gene, CDR1 is SGHAT and CDR2 is FQNNGV. This CDR3 reads CASSTGRAGNNEQFF. CDR3 DNA: TGTGCCAGCAGTACGGGCAGGGCTGGGAACAATGAGCAGTTCTTC. Based on the CDR3 plus reference TRBV11-2 and TRBJ2-1, the full variable domain is EAGVAQSPRYKIIEKRQSVAFWCNPISGHATLYWYQQILGQGPKLLIQFQNNGVVDDSQLPKDRFSAERLKGVDSTLKIQPAKLEDSAVYLCASSTGRAGNNEQFFGPGTRLTVL.

With respect to this clone: The junction and the germline gene differ at one end; a read error may be behind it. V is TRBV6-1 and J is TRBJ2-3; 7 bases line up with TRBD1. This CDR3 has 14 residues. Germline V gene data show CDR1 as MNHNS and CDR2 as SASEGT. The CDR3 nucleotides are TGTGCCAGCAGTGTGAGCAGGGGGACAGATACACAGTATTTT. As protein: CASSVSRGTDTQYF.

The chain carries TRBV18 and TRBJ2-5; 7 bases agree with TRBD1. The CDR3 has 13 amino acids. Germline V gene data show CDR1 as KGHSH and CDR2 as LQKENI. The ends lost 3 bases at V and 2 bases at J; junction bases unmatched: 0. The CDR3 DNA follows: TGTGCCAGCTCACCGGGACAGCAAGAGACCCAGTACTTC. Amino acids: CASSPGQQETQYF.

J is TRBJ1-1 and V is TRBV9, with D hard to call. CDR1 is SGDLS and CDR2 is YYNGEE in the germline V gene. The CDR3 spans 13 residues. V lost 0 bases to trimming and J lost 4 bases, with 7 bases between them. As DNA, the CDR3 is TGTGCCAGCAGCGTAGAGCGAGGCACTGAAGCTTTCTTT. This gives the protein CASSVERGTEAFF.

This clone was seen once. The chain recombines TRBV5-8 with TRBJ2-5; D is uncertain. Trimming shortened V by 7 bases and J by 0 bases, and 7 bases separated the two germline ends. The V gene's germline CDR1 is SGHTS and CDR2 YDEGEE. The CDR3 has 12 residues. In nucleotides, the CDR3 is TGTGCCAGCTCACTGTACCAAGAGACCCAGTACTTC. Translation: CASSLYQETQYF.

J is TRBJ1-6 and V is TRBV7-2; D is unresolved. The CDR3 sequence is 18 residues long. In germline, CDR1 is SGHTA, CDR2 FQGNSA. Trimming removed 0 bases from V and 7 bases from J, with 19 bases in between. The CDR3 sequence: CASSLAWEGGRGNSPLHF. The CDR3 DNA reads TGTGCCAGCAGCTTAGCCTGGGAGGGAGGTCGAGGGAATTCACCCCTCCACTTT.

This clone occurred once. The gene calls are TRBV18 and TRBJ1-1; a possible D gene is TRBD1 (5 bases). V gave up 8 bases and J gave up 1 base, with 14 bases separating them. The length of the CDR3 is 14 residues. Germline CDR1 is KGHSH and CDR2 is LQKENI. In DNA form, the CDR3 reads TGTGCCAGCAAATGGGGCAAACCGAACACTGAAGCTTTCTTT. Its translation: CASKWGKPNTEAFF.

This clone was seen more than once but under ten times. V and J are TRBV7-9 and TRBJ2-7, with D possibly matching TRBD2 (6 bases). V was cut by 6 bases and J by 2 bases, with 23 bases left in between. Germline V gene sequence: CDR1 SEHNR, CDR2 FQNEAQ (reference sequence). The CDR3 consists of 17 residues. This chain's CDR3 is CASSHSPPTGGTYEQYF. In nucleotides, the CDR3 is TGTGCCAGCAGTCACTCTCCCCCGACTGGGGGGACCTACGAGCAGTACTTC.

With respect to this clone: An end of the junction does not agree with germline; a read error may underlie this. The genes are TRBV29-1 and TRBJ1-4; 8 bases align to TRBD1. The CDR3 contains 13 residues. Germline values: CDR1 SQVTM, CDR2 ANQGSEA. In DNA form, the CDR3 reads TGCAGCGTGGAAGCAGGGGGCACTGAAAAACTGTTTTTT. This codes for CSVEAGGTEKLFF.

The chain couples TRBV7-6 to TRBJ2-2; 11 bases agree with TRBD1. V was pared by 3 bases and J by 6 bases, with 3 bases of the junction left unmatched. This CDR3 contains 15 residues. Germline-derived CDR1 and CDR2 are SGHVS and FNYEAQ. The CDR3 loop is CASSFTGQGAGELFF. CDR3 sequence (DNA): TGTGCCAGCAGCTTCACGGGACAGGGGGCCGGGGAGCTGTTTTTT. The full variable domain, rest sourced from reference TRBV7-6 and TRBJ2-2, is GAGVSQSPRYKVTKRGQDVALRCDPISGHVSLYWYRQALGQGPEFLTYFNYEAQQDKSGLPNDRFSAERPEGSISTLTIQRTEQRDSAMYRCASSFTGQGAGELFFGEGSRLTVL.

The rearrangement joins TRBV28 to TRBJ1-4; D is ambiguous. Trimming shortened V by 7 bases and J by 12 bases, and 12 bases separated the two germline ends. The CDR3 has 11 amino acids. Germline V gene lookup returns CDR1 MDHEN and CDR2 SYDVKM. This CDR3 reads CASTSEGELFF. The CDR3 bases are TGTGCCAGCACCTCAGAGGGAGAACTGTTTTTT.

V usage is TRBV2 and J usage is TRBJ2-5; perhaps TRBD1 as D (5 bases). Trimming took off 0 bases at V and 4 bases at J, with 12 bases between the two ends. The CDR3 contains 15 residues. From germline, CDR1 is SNHLY and CDR2 FYNNEI. CDR3 DNA: TGTGCCAGCAGTGAAGCGCTTCCAGGGATAGAGACCCAGTACTTC. Its protein is CASSEALPGIETQYF.

The gene calls are TRBV6-5 and TRBJ1-5; TRBD1 is a possible D gene (5 bases). The V end was cut by 2 bases, the J end by 5 bases, with 13 bases between. Germline V gene data show CDR1 as MNHEY and CDR2 as SVGAGI. The CDR3 spans 15 residues. The CDR3 region is CASSYGADRYQPQHF. CDR3 DNA sequence: TGTGCCAGCAGTTACGGGGCCGACAGATATCAGCCCCAGCATTTT.